This TCR beta chain came from a study of cytomegalovirus exposure and HLA in healthy donors. This CDR3 is 14 amino acids long. Losses at the gene ends were 7 bases for V and 2 bases for J; bases not matched to a gene: 7. CDR1 is SQVTM, CDR2 ANQGSEA, per germline. The PCR ran on 60 Vbeta and 13 Jbeta primers. Using immunoSEQ multiplex PCR, the repertoire was profiled, and TCRdb retains in-frame clones only, with some absent. The sample holds about 120,000 clones, over 70% seen once. The clonotype comes from a female donor in good health and CMV-seronegative. Sequencing input: PBMCs. The gene calls are TRBV29-1 and TRBJ2-7; TRBD2 agrees at 11 bases. The CDR3 loop reads CSATLAGGAYEQYF. The CDR3 bases are TGCAGCGCTACCCTAGCGGGGGGCGCCTACGAGCAGTACTTC.